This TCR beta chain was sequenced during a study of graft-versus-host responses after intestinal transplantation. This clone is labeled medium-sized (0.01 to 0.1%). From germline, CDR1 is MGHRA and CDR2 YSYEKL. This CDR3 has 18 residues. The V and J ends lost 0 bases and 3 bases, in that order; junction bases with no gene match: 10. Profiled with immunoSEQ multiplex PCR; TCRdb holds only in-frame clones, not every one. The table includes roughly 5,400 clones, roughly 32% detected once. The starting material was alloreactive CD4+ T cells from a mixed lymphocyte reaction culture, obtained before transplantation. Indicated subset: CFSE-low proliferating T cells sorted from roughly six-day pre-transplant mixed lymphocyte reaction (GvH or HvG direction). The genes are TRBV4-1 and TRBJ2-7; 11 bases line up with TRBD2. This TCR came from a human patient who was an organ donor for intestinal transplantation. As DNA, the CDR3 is TGCGCCAGCAGCCAAGATGGGCTAGCGGGGGGCATACTCTACGAGCAGTACTTC. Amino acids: CASSQDGLAGGILYEQYF.